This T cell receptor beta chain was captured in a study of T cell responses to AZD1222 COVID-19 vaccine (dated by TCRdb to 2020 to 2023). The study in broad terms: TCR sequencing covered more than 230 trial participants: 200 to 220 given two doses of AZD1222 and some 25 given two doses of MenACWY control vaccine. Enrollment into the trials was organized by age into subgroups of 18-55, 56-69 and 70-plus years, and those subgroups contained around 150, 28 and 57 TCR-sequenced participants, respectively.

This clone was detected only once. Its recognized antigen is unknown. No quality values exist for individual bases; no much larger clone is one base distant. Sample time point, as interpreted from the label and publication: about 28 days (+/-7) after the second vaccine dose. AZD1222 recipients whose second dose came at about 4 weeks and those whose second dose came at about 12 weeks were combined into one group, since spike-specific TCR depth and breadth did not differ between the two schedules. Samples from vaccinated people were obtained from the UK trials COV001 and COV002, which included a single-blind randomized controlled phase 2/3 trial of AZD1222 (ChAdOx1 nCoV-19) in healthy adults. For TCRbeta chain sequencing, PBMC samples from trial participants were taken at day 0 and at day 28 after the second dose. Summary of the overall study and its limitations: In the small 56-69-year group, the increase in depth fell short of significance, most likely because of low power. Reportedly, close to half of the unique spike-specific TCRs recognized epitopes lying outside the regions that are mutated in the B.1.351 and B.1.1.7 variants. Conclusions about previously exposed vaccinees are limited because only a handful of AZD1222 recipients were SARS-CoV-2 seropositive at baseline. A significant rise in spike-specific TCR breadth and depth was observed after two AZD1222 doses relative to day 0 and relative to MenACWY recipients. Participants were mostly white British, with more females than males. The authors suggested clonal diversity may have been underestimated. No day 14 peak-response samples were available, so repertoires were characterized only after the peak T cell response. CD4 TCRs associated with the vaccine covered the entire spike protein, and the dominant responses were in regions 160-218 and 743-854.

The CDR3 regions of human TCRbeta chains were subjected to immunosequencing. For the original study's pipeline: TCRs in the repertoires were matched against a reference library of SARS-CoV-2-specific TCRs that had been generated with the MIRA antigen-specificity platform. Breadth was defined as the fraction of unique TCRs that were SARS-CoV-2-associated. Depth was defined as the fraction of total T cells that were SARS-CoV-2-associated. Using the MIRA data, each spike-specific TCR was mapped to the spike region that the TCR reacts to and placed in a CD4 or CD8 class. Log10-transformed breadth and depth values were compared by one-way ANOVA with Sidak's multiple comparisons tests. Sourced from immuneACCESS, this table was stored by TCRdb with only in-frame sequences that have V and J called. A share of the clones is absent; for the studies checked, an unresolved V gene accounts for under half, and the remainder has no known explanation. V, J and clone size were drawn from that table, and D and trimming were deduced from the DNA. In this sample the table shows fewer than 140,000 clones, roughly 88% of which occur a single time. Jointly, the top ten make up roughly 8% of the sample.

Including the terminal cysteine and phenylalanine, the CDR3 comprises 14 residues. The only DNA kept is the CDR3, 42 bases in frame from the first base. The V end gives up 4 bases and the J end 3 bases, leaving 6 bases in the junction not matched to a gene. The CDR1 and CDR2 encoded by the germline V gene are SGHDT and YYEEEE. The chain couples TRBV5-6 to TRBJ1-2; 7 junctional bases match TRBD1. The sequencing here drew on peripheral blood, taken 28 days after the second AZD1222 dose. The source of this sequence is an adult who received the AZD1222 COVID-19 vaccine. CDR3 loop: CASSRNQGDYGYTF. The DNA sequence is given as TGTGCCAGCAGCCGGAACCAGGGGGACTATGGCTACACCTTC.